This T cell receptor beta chain appears in the sequencing data of a study of molecular identifiers for immune sequencing clone quantification. Findings of the study overall: Clones exceeding 20 RNA copies carried over 97% of effector molecules but under 1% of naive-cell molecules.

This clonotype was detected ten times or more. Its specificity is unknown. Previously described methods with listed TCR primers produced the bulk TCR libraries. TCRdb reprocessed the PCR reads with MiXCR, giving one entry per CDR3 protein. The sample holds hundreds of thousands of distinct CDR3 sequences; over 25% are singletons and the top ten take 0.75% to 0.8%. V lost 5 bases, J lost 0 bases, and 11 bases lay in between. Germline assignment: CDR1 MNHEY and CDR2 SMNVEV (reference sequence). The CDR3 sequence is 15 residues long. The specimen was naive CD8+ T cells from blood, with Jurkat cell RNA spiked in. Subset in this sample: FACS-sorted CD8+CD4-CCR7+CD45RA+ naive T cells. The genes are TRBV27 and TRBJ1-3; D remains ambiguous. The clonotype comes from a human donor in good health. Some libraries in this study had Jurkat cell RNA spiked in. CDR3 in DNA: TGTGCCAGCAGTCTTACCCCTTACTCTGGAAACACCATATATTTT. Its protein product is CASSLTPYSGNTIYF.